These T cell receptor beta chains were read from a single sample in a study of cytomegalovirus exposure and HLA in healthy donors. TCRdb's table, derived via immunoSEQ multiplex PCR, lists solely in-frame clones and lacks some. Here the sample spans 90,000 to 100,000 clones, 70% to 80% being singletons. The sample was PBMCs. The receptor set was obtained from a female donor in good health and CMV-seronegative. CDR3s include the opening cysteine and the closing phenylalanine or tryptophan. The order of the fields is clone size, V gene, D gene, J gene, CDR3 DNA, CDR3 protein. A D gene is named only where the DNA matches it firmly. Clone size is given for some rows only: seen once, a few or many times, or a class if the clone is expanded.

>.|TRBV7-2|TRBD2|TRBJ2-1
TGTGCCAGCAGCTCCCGGGCTAGCGGGAATCGCAATGAGCAGTTCTTC
CASSSRASGNRNEQFF
>.|TRBV11-2|.|TRBJ2-5
TGTGCCAGCAGCTTAGTGGGCCGAGAGACCCAGTACTTC
CASSLVGRETQYF
>.|TRBV13|.|TRBJ1-1
TGTGCCAGCAGCTATCCCCAGGGGTTAGTAGCTTTCTTT
CASSYPQGLVAFF
>few|TRBV7-3|.|TRBJ2-1
TGTGCCAGCAGCTTAACGGGGGCTAATCGCTACAATGAGCAGTTCTTC
CASSLTGANRYNEQFF
>once|TRBV6-1|.|TRBJ1-5
TGTGCCAGCAAAGAACAGGGCAATCAGCCCCAGCATTTT
CASKEQGNQPQHF
>.|TRBV19|.|TRBJ2-7
TGTGCCAGTAGTCCTACCTGGGGACACTACGAGCAGTACTTC
CASSPTWGHYEQYF
>.|TRBV7-3|TRBD1|TRBJ2-7
TGTGCCAGCAGCTTGGGGACAGGGGCCGTGAGCTCCTACGAGCAGTACTTC
CASSLGTGAVSSYEQYF
>few|TRBV27|TRBD1|TRBJ1-5
TGTGCCAGCAGTTTCGGGACAGGGGGGAATCAGCCCCAGCATTTT
CASSFGTGGNQPQHF
>.|TRBV4-3|TRBD1|TRBJ2-7
TGCGCCAGCAGCCTCACCCGGACAGGGGTAAATGAGCAGTACTTC
CASSLTRTGVNEQYF
>.|TRBV5-6|.|TRBJ2-3
TGTGCCAGCAGCTTGGTGAGGACTCCTGTGACCAATACGCAGTATTTT
CASSLVRTPVTNTQYF
>.|TRBV5-1|.|TRBJ1-4
TGCGCCAGCAGCTTACAGGGTTCTAATGAAAAACTGTTTTTT
CASSLQGSNEKLFF
>.|TRBV28|.|TRBJ1-5
TGTGCCGGCAGTTCCTCATCCCAGGGATATCAGCCCCAGCATTTT
CAGSSSSQGYQPQHF
>.|TRBV28|.|TRBJ2-2
TGTGCCAGCAGTTTAAGGGCGCGAGCGGCCGGGGAGCTGTTTTTT
CASSLRARAAGELFF
>.|TRBV9|.|TRBJ2-5
TGTGCCAGCAGCGTATTCGGGGGAGCGCAAGAAGAGACCCAGTACTTC
CASSVFGGAQEETQYF
>.|TRBV28|.|TRBJ2-3
TGTGCCAGCAGTTCCCCCAGGGGAAATACGCAGTATTTT
CASSSPRGNTQYF
>.|TRBV10-2|TRBD2|TRBJ2-5
TGCGCCAGCAGTGAGCTCGGACTAGCGGACTACCAAGAGACCCAGTACTTC
CASSELGLADYQETQYF
>.|TRBV6-1|.|TRBJ1-5
TGTGCCAGCCGAGGAAGTCTGGCGAGCAATCAGCCCCAGCATTTT
CASRGSLASNQPQHF
>.|TRBV18|TRBD1|TRBJ1-2
TGTGCCAGCTCACCACTGGGACAGACTAACTATGGCTACACCTTC
CASSPLGQTNYGYTF
>.|TRBV30|TRBD1|TRBJ1-6
TGTGCCTGGAGACAGGGGGCAACGAATTCACCCCTCCACTTT
CAWRQGATNSPLHF
>.|TRBV2|TRBD1|TRBJ1-4
TGTGCCAGCAGTAGGGACAGGGCAGGGACTAATGAAAAACTGTTTTTT
CASSRDRAGTNEKLFF
>.|TRBV11-2|TRBD2|TRBJ2-2
TGTGCCAGCAGCTTACCGAGGGGACTAGCGAGACCCAACACCGGGGAGCTGTTTTTT
CASSLPRGLARPNTGELFF
>.|TRBV19|TRBD1|TRBJ1-2
TGTGCCAGTAGTACCGGGGACAGGGGGTATGGCTACACCTTC
CASSTGDRGYGYTF
>.|TRBV2|.|TRBJ1-1
TGTGCCAGCAGTGTGAGAACTGAAGCTTTCTTT
CASSVRTEAFF
>.|TRBV9|TRBD1|TRBJ2-5
TGTGCCAGCAGCGCGCAGGGGGCCGACGGGGAGACCCAGTACTTC
CASSAQGADGETQYF
>.|TRBV14|.|TRBJ1-3
TGTGCCAGCAGCCAAGTCGGAGGGGTTAACTCTGGAAACACCATATATTTT
CASSQVGGVNSGNTIYF
>few|TRBV19|.|TRBJ1-3
TGTGCCAGTAATAACGAGGCGTTCTCTGGAAACACCATATATTTT
CASNNEAFSGNTIYF
>.|TRBV6-6|TRBD1|TRBJ1-1
TGTGCCAGCAGCCCTCTAGGACAGGGGATCACTGAAGCTTTCTTT
CASSPLGQGITEAFF
>.|TRBV4-1|TRBD2|TRBJ2-7
TGCGCCAGCAGCCAGGCTACTAGCGCCTCCTACGAGCAGTACTTC
CASSQATSASYEQYF
>few|TRBV2|.|TRBJ2-1
TGTGCCAGCAGTAGGGGGAGCTCCTACAATGAGCAGTTCTTC
CASSRGSSYNEQFF
>.|TRBV23-1|.|TRBJ2-7
TGCGCCAGCAGTCAACTCGGGACTGAACCCTACGAGCAGTACTTC
CASSQLGTEPYEQYF
>.|TRBV19|TRBD1|TRBJ1-2
TGTGCCAGTCGACAGGGCAGCTATGGCTACACCTTC
CASRQGSYGYTF
>.|TRBV5-8|TRBD1|TRBJ1-1
TGTGCCAGCAGCTTGGCCAGGGGGCACACTGAAGCTTTCTTT
CASSLARGHTEAFF
>.|TRBV10-1|.|TRBJ2-5
TGCGCCAGCAGTGCAGGCCTCCAAGAGACCCAGTACTTC
CASSAGLQETQYF
>.|TRBV10-1|TRBD2|TRBJ2-1
TGCGCCAGCAGCCTAGCGGGGGACAATGAGCAGTTCTTC
CASSLAGDNEQFF
>.|TRBV6-1|TRBD1|TRBJ2-7
TGTGCCAGCAGTGGCCGGGGACAGGGAAACGAGCAGTACTTC
CASSGRGQGNEQYF
>.|TRBV2|.|TRBJ1-1
TGTGCCAGCGTCCCGGGGGGGGTGGGGATGAACACTGAAGCTTTCTTT
CASVPGGVGMNTEAFF
>.|TRBV4-2|.|TRBJ1-4
TGTGCCAGCAGCCAGGGGTCGGGGACTAAACTGTTTTTT
CASSQGSGTKLFF
>.|TRBV7-9|.|TRBJ1-2
TGTGCCAGCAGCTTAGGCCCAGCTAACTATGGCTACACCTTC
CASSLGPANYGYTF
>.|TRBV28|TRBD1|TRBJ1-4
TGTGCCAGCAGTCTACAGGGGGCTTTGGAAAAACTGTTTTTT
CASSLQGALEKLFF
>.|TRBV7-8|TRBD2|TRBJ2-1
TGTGCCAGCAGCACGGGACTAGCGGGATCCTACAATGAGCAGTTCTTC
CASSTGLAGSYNEQFF
>.|TRBV7-9|TRBD1|TRBJ2-7
TGTGCCAGCAGAAAGACCGGACAGGACCTCTCCTACGAGCAGTACTTC
CASRKTGQDLSYEQYF
>.|TRBV4-3|.|TRBJ2-5
TGCGCCAGCAGCCAAGATGGGGCGTCGGAGACCCAGTACTTC
CASSQDGASETQYF
>few|TRBV30|TRBD1|TRBJ1-2
TGTGCCTGGGTAGGGGGCGCAAATGGCTACACCTTC
CAWVGGANGYTF